This TCR beta chain was captured by sequencing in a study of read filtering for tumor transcriptome and immune sequencing. Background on the study: RNA-seq yielded only roughly 75 to 1,300 TCR reads, IR-seq about 4 to 11 million.

From approximately 430 ng of RNA, a library with molecular barcoded alpha/delta and beta/gamma adaptors was made. A single record per CDR3 protein comes from TCRdb applying MiXCR to the reads. The repertoire holds over 80,000 distinct CDR3 sequences, with roughly 12% as singletons. This CDR3 contains 13 residues. Trimming shortened V by 4 bases and J by 1 base, and 8 bases separated the two germline ends. Germline V gene sequence: CDR1 DFQATT, CDR2 SNEGSKA (reference sequence). The sample holds a few counts of this clonotype. Its antigen is unidentified. Study results and caveats: IR-seq captured clonotypes deeper and more reliably than RNA-seq. In IR-seq, single-read clonotypes were 70% to 85% of clonotypes but roughly 3.5% of reads.

This receptor was identified in a donor aged 40 or older with multiple myeloma. The sample comprised a population of CD138-negative cells sorted from bone marrow. This sequence joins TRBV20-1 and TRBJ1-3; D is perhaps TRBD1 (5 bases). CDR3 nucleotides: TGCAGTGCTACCCAGGGTTCTGGAAACACCATATATTTT. This sequence encodes CSATQGSGNTIYF.